This T cell receptor (beta chain) was sequenced for a study of cytomegalovirus exposure and HLA in healthy donors. This clone was counted a single time. The ends lost 3 bases at V and 4 bases at J; junction bases unmatched: 2. Germline CDR1 GTSNPN, CDR2 SVGIG (reference sequence). The CDR3 loop spans 13 amino acids. Measured with immunoSEQ multiplex PCR; TCRdb has only the in-frame clones, and not every one. Among about 73,000 clones, approximately 90% were seen once, and the ten largest hold 3.8%. The material sequenced was PBMCs. This chain connects TRBV30 to TRBJ1-4, with 7 nucleotides matching TRBD1. The receptor's source is a woman aged 18 to 35 in good health and CMV-seropositive. CDR3 sequence reads: CAWSDRVNEKLFF. CDR3 nucleotide sequence: TGTGCCTGGAGCGACAGGGTTAATGAAAAACTGTTTTTT.